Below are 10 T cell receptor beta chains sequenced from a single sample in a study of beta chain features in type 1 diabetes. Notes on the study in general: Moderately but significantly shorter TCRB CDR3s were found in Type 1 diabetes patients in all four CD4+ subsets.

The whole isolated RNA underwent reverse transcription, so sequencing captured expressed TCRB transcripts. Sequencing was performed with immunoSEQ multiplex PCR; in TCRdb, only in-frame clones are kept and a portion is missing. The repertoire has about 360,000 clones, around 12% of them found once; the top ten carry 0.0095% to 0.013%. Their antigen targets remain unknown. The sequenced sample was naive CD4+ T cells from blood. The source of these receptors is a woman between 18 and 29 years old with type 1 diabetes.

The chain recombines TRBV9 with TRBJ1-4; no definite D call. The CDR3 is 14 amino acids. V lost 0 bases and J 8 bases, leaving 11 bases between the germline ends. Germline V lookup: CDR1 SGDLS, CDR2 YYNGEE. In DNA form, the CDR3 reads TGTGCCAGCAGCGTAGAAGCCCACGGGGAAAAACTGTTTTTT. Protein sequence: CASSVEAHGEKLFF.

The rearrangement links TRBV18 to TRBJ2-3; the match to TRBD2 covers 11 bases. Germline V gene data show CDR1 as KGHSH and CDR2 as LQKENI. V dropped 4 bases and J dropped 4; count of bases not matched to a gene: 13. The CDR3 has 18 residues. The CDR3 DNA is TGTGCCAGCTCACGCGGACTAGCGGGTCCCGGTAGGGCAGATACGCAGTATTTT. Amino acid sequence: CASSRGLAGPGRADTQYF.

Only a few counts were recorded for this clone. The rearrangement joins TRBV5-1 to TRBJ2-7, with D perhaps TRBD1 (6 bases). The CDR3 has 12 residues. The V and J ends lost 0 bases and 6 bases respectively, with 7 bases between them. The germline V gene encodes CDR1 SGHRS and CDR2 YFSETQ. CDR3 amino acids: CASSLVGGEQYF. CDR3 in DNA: TGCGCCAGCAGCTTGGTAGGGGGCGAGCAGTACTTC. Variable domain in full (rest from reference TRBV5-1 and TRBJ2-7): KAGVTQTPRYLIKTRGQQVTLSCSPISGHRSVSWYQQTPGQGLQFLFEYFSETQRNKGNFPGRFSGRQFSNSRSEMNVSTLELGDSALYLCASSLVGGEQYFGPGTRLTVT.

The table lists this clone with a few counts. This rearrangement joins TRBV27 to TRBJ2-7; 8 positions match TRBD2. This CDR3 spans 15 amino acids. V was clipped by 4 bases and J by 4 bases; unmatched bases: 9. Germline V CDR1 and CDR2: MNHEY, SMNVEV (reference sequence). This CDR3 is CASSSVRGGSYEQYF. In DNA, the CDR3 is TGTGCCAGCAGTTCCGTCCGGGGGGGTTCTTACGAGCAGTACTTC.

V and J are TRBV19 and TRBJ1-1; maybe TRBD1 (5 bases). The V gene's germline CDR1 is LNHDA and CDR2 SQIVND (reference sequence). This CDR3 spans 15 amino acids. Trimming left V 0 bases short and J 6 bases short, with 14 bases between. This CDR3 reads CASSIDFQGDSEAFF. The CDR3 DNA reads TGTGCCAGTAGTATAGATTTCCAGGGCGATTCTGAAGCTTTCTTT. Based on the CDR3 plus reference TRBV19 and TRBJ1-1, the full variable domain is DGGITQSPKYLFRKEGQNVTLSCEQNLNHDAMYWYRQDPGQGLRLIYYSQIVNDFQKGDIAEGYSVSREKKESFPLTVTSAQKNPTAFYLCASSIDFQGDSEAFFGQGTRLTVV.

CDR3 DNA sequence: TGCAGCGCGCGGATACTAGCGGGAGCAGATACGCAGTATTTT. It specifies CSARILAGADTQYF. The gene calls are TRBV29-1 and TRBJ2-3; 11 bases map to TRBD2. The CDR3 spans 14 residues. V trimming: 7 bases; J trimming: 4 bases; junction bases outside the gene matches: 7. The germline V gene encodes CDR1 SQVTM and CDR2 ANQGSEA.

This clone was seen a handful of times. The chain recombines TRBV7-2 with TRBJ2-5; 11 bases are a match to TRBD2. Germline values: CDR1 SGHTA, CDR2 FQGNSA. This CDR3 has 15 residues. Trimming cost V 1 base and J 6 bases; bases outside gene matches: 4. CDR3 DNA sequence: TGTGCCAGCAGCTTAGAGGCTAGCGGGAGGAAGACCCAGTACTTC. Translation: CASSLEASGRKTQYF.

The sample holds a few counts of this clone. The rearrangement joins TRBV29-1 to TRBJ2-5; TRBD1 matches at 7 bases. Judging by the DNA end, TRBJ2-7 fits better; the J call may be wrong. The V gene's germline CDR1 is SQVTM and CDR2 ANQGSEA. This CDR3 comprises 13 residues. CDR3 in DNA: TGCAGCGCAGGGACAGCTCACTCCTACGAGCAGTACTTC. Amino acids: CSAGTAHSYEQYF.

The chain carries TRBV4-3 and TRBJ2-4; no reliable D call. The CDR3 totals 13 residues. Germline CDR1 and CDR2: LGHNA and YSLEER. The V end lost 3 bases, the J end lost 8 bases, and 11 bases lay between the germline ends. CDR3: CASSQALRDIQYF. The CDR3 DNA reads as TGCGCCAGCAGCCAGGCCTTACGGGACATTCAGTACTTC.

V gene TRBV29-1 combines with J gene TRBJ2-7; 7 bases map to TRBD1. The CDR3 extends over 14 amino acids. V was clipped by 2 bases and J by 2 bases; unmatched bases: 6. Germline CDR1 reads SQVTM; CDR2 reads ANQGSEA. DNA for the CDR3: TGCAGCGTTGAACGGGACAGCCAGCCCTACGAGCAGTACTTC. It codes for CSVERDSQPYEQYF.